This T cell receptor beta chain is drawn from a study of blood T cell repertoires in COVID-19. Authors' methods: The assay estimated nucleated cells by amplifying reference gene primers. This table comes from immunoSEQ multiplex PCR, and its TCRdb copy is limited to in-frame clones, with some not included. That table furnishes V, J and clone size, whereas the DNA furnished D and trimming. The repertoire holds about 120,000 clones, with approximately 86% as singletons. This CDR3 is built from 15 residues. The germline V gene encodes CDR1 LGHNA and CDR2 YSLEER. The V and J ends lost 0 bases and 1 base respectively, with 9 bases between them.

The sequenced sample was peripheral blood. The rearrangement joins TRBV4-3 to TRBJ2-5; D may be TRBD1 (6 bases). The TCR comes from a woman between 50 and 59 years old with active or convalescent COVID-19. CDR3 region: CASSQDLGGQETQYF. The CDR3 bases are TGCGCCAGCAGCCAAGATTTAGGGGGCCAAGAGACCCAGTACTTC.